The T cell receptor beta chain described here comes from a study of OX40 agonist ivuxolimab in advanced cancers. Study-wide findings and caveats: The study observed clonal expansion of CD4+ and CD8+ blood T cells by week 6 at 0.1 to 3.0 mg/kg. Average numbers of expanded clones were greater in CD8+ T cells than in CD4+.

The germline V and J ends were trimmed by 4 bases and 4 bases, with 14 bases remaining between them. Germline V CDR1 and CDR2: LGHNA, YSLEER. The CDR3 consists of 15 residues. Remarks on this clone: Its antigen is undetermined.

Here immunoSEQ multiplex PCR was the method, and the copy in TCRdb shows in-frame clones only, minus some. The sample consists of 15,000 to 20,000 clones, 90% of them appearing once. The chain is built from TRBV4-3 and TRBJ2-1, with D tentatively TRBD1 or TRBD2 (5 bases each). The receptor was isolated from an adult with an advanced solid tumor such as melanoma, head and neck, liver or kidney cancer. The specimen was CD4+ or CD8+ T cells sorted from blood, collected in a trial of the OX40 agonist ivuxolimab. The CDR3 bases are TGCGCCAGCAGCCTTTTCCGGGACCAGTACAATGAGCAGTTCTTC. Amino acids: CASSLFRDQYNEQFF.